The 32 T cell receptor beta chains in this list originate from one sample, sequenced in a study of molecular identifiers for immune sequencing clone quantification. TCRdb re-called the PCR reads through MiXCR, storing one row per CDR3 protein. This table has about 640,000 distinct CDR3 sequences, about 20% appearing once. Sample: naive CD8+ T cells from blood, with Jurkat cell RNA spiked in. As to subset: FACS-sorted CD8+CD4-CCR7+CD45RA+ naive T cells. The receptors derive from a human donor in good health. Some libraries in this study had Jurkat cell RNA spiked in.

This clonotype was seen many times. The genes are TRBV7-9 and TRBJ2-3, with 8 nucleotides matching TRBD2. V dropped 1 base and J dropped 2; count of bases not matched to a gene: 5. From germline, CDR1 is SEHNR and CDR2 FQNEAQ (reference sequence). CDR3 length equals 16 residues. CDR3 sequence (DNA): TGTGCCAGCAGCTTAGAGCGGGGGCCAATCACAGATACGCAGTATTTT. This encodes CASSLERGPITDTQYF. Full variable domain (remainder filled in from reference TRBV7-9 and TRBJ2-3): DTGVSQNPRHKITKRGQNVTFRCDPISEHNRLYWYRQTLGQGPEFLTYFQNEAQLEKSRLLSDRFSAERPKGSFSTLEIQRTEQGDSAMYLCASSLERGPITDTQYFGPGTRLTVL.

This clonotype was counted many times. The CDR3 spells CASSLGDTDTDTQYF. The CDR3 bases are TGTGCCAGCAGCTTAGGGGACACGGACACAGATACGCAGTATTTT. This chain connects TRBV7-6 to TRBJ2-3; tentatively, D is TRBD1 (6 bases). Germline lookup yields CDR1 SGHVS and CDR2 FNYEAQ. The V gene lost 1 base and the J gene lost 2 bases, with 10 bases spanning the gap. The length of the CDR3 is 15 residues.

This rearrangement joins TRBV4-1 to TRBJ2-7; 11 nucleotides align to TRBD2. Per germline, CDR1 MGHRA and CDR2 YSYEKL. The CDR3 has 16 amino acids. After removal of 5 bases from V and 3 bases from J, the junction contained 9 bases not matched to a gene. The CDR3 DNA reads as TGCGCCAGCAGCTTCGACTTAGCGGGGGGGGTCTACGAGCAGTACTTC. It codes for CASSFDLAGGVYEQYF.

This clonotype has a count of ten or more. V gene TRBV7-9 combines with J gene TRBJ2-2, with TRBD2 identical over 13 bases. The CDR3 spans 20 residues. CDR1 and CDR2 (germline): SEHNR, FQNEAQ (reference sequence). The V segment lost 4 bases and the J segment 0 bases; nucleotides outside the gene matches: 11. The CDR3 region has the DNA TGTGCCAGCAGCTCAACCAGACTAGCGGGGGGAACCGCGAACACCGGGGAGCTGTTTTTT. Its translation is CASSSTRLAGGTANTGELFF.

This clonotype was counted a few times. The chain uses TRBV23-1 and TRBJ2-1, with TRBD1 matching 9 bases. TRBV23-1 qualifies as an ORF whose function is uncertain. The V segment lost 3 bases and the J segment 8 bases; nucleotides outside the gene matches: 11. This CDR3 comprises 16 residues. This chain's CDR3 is CASSHIRDRAVYEQFF. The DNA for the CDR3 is TGCGCCAGCAGTCACATCCGGGACAGGGCCGTCTATGAGCAGTTCTTC.

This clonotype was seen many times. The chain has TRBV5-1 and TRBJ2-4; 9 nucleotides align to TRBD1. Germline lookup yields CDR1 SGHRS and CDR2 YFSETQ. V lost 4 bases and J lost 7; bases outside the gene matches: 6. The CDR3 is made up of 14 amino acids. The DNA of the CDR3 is TGCGCCAGCAGCGTGGGACAGGGAGCTAACATTCAGTACTTC. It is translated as CASSVGQGANIQYF.

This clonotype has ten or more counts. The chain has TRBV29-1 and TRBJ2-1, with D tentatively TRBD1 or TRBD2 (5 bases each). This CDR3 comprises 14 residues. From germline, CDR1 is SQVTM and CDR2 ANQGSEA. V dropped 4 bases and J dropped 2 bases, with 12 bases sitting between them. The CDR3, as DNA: TGCAGCGTTGTGGGGACGGAGACCTACAATGAGCAGTTCTTC. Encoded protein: CSVVGTETYNEQFF.

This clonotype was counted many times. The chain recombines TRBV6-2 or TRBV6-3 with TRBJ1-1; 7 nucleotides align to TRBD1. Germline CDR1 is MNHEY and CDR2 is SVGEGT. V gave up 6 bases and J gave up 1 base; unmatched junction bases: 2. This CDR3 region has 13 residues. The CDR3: CASRDRRNTEAFF. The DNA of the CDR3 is TGTGCCAGCAGGGACAGGCGGAACACTGAAGCTTTCTTT.

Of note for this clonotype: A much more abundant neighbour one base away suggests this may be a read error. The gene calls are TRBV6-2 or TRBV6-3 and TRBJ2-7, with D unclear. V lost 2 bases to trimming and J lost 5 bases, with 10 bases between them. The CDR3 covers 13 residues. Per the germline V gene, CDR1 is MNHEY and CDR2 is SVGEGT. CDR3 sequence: CASSYDLSHEQYF. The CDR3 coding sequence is TGTGCCAGCAGTTACGACCTGAGCCACGAGCAGTACTTC.

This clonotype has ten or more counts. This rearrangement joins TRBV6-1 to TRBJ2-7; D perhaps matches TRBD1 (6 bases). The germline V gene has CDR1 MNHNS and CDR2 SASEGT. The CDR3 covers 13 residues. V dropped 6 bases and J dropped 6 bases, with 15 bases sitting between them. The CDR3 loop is CASRTGSKGEQYF. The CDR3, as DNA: TGTGCCAGCAGAACAGGGTCGAAGGGCGAGCAGTACTTC.

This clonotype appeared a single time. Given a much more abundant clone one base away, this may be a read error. The CDR3 protein is CASSLTGDNEELFF. In DNA form, the CDR3 reads TGTGCCAGCAGCCTAACCGGGGATAATGAAGAACTGTTTTTT. The chain employs TRBV7-6 and TRBJ1-4; the D is unclear. Germline assignment: CDR1 SGHVS and CDR2 FNYEAQ. The CDR3 covers 14 residues.

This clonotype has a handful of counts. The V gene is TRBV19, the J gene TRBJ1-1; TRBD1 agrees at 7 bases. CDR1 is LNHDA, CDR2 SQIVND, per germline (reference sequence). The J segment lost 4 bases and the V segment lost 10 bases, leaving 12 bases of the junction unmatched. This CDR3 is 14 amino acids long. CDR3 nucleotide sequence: TGTGCCACAAAGACAGGGCCAGGGATCACTGAAGCTTTCTTT. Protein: CATKTGPGITEAFF. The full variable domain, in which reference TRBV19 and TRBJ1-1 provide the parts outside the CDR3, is DGGITQSPKYLFRKEGQNVTLSCEQNLNHDAMYWYRQDPGQGLRLIYYSQIVNDFQKGDIAEGYSVSREKKESFPLTVTSAQKNPTAFYLCATKTGPGITEAFFGQGTRLTVV.

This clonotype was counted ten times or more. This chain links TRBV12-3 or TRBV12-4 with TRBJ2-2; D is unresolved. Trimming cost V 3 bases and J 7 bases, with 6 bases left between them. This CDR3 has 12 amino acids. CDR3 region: CASSFSIGELFF. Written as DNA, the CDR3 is TGTGCCAGCAGTTTTAGTATCGGGGAGCTGTTTTTT.

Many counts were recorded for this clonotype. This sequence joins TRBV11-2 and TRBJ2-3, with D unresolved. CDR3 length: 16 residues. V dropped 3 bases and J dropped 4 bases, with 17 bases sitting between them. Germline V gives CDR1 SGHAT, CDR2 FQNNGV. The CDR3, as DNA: TGTGCCAGCAGCTTCCTTGGCTATTATTCGCCAGATACGCAGTATTTT. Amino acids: CASSFLGYYSPDTQYF.

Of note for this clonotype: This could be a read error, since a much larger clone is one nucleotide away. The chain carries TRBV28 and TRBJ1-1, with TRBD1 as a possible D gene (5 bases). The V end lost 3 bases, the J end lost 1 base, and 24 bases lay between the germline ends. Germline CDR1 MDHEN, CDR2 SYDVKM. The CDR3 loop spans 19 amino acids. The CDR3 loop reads CASSLTLLPGGRWNTEAFF. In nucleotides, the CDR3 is TGTGCCAGCAGTTTGACCCTACTCCCCGGGGGGAGGTGGAACACTGAAGCTTTCTTT.

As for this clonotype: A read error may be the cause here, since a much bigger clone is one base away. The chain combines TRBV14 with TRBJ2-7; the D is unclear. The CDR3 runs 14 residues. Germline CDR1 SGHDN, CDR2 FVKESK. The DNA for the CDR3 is TGTGCCAGCAGCCAAGATGGCGCGACCTACGGGCAGTACTTC. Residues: CASSQDGATYGQYF.

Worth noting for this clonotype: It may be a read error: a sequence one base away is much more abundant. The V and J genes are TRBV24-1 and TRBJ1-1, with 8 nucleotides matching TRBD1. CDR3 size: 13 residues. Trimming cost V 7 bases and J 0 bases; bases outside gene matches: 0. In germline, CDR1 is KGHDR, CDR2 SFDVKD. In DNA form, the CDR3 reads TGTGCCACCAGGGGACAGGTGAACACTGAAGCTTTCTTT. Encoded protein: CATRGQVNTEAFF.

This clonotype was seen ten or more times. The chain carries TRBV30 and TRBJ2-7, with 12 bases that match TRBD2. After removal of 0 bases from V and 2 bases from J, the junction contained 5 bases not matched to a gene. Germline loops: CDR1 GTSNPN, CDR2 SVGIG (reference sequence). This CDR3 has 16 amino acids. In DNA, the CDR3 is TGTGCCTGGAGTGTCCGGACTAGCGGGAATACCTACGAGCAGTACTTC. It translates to CAWSVRTSGNTYEQYF.

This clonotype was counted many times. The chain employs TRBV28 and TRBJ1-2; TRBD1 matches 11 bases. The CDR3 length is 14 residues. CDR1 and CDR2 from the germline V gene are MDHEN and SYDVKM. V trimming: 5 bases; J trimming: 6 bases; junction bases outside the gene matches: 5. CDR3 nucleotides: TGTGCCAGCAGTCAGGGACAGGGGGGCGATGGCTACACCTTC. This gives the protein CASSQGQGGDGYTF.

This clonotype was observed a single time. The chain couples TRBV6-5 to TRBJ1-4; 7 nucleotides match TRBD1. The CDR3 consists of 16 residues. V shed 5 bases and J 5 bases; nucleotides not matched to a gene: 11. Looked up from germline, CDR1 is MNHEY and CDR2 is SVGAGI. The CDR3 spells CASSLDPQGGNEKLFF. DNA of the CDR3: TGTGCCAGCAGTCTCGACCCCCAGGGGGGCAATGAAAAACTGTTTTTT.

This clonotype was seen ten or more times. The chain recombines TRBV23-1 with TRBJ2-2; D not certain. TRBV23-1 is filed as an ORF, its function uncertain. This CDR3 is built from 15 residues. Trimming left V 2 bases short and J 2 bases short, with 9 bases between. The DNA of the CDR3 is TGCGCCAGCAGTCAAGTTGACACTAACACCGGGGAGCTGTTTTTT. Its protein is CASSQVDTNTGELFF.

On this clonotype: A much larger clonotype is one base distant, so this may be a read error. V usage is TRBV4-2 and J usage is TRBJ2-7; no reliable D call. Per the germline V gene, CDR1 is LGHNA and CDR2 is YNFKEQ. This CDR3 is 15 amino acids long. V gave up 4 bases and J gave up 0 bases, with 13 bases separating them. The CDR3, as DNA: TGTGCCAGCAGCCCGAAGGCAGGATCCTCCTACGAGCAGTACTTC. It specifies CASSPKAGSSYEQYF.

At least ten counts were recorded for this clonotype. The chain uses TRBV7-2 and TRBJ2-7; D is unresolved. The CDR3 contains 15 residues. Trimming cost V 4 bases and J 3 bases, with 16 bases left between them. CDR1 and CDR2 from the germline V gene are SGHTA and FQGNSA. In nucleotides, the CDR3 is TGTGCCAGCAGCTCCCTTGACCCGACCGGCTACGAGCAGTACTTC. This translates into CASSSLDPTGYEQYF.

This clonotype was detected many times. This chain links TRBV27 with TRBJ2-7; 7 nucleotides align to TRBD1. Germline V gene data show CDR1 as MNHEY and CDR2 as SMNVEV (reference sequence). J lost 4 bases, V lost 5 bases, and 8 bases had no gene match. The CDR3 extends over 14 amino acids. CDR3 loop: CASSHKGAYYEQYF. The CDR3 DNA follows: TGTGCCAGCAGTCATAAGGGGGCCTATTACGAGCAGTACTTC.

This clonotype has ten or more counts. The CDR3: CASSRTGMGTDTQYF. The CDR3 bases are TGTGCCAGCAGCCGGACAGGGATGGGCACAGATACGCAGTATTTT. The chain links TRBV28 to TRBJ2-3; 8 bases line up with TRBD1. This CDR3 is built from 15 residues. V lost 6 bases to trimming and J lost 1 base; unmatched junction nucleotides: 6. Per germline, CDR1 MDHEN and CDR2 SYDVKM.

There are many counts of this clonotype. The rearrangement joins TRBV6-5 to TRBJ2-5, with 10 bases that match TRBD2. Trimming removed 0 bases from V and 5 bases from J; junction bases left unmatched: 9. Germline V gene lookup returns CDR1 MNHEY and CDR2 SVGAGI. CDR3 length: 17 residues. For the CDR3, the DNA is TGTGCCAGCAGTTACTCGTATCTAGCGGGGGTCGGGGAGACCCAGTACTTC. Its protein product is CASSYSYLAGVGETQYF.

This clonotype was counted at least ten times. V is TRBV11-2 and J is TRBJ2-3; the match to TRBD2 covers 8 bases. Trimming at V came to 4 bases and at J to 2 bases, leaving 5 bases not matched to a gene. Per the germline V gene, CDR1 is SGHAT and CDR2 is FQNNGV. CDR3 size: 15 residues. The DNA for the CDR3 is TGTGCCAGCAGCTCTATAGCGGGATACACAGATACGCAGTATTTT. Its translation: CASSSIAGYTDTQYF.

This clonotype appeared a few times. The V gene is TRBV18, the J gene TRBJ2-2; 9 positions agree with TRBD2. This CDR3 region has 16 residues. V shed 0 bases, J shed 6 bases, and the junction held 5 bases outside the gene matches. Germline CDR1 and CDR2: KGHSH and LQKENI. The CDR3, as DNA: TGTGCCAGCTCACCACCGACTAGCGGCACGTCCGGGGAGCTGTTTTTT. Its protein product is CASSPPTSGTSGELFF.

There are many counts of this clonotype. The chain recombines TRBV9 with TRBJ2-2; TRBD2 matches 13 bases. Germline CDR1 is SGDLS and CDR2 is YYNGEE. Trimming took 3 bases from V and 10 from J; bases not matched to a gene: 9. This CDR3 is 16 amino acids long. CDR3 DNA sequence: TGTGCCAGCAGCGCCCGACTAGCGGGGGGCCCCGAGGAGCTGTTTTTT. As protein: CASSARLAGGPEELFF.

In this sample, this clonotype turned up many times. The CDR3 spells CASSPRTGRNTEAFF. CDR3 DNA sequence: TGTGCCAGCAGTCCAAGGACAGGGAGGAACACTGAAGCTTTCTTT. The chain links TRBV28 to TRBJ1-1; 8 nucleotides line up with TRBD1. V lost 5 bases to trimming and J lost 1 base; unmatched junction nucleotides: 6. Germline loops: CDR1 MDHEN, CDR2 SYDVKM. The CDR3 is 15 amino acids.

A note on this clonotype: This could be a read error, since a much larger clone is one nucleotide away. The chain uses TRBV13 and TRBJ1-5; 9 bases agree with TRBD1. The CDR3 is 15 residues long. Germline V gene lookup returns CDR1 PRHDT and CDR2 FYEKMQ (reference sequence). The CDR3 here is CAISLGDRANQPQHF. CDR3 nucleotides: TGTGCCATCAGCTTAGGGGACAGGGCAAATCAGCCCCAGCATTTT.

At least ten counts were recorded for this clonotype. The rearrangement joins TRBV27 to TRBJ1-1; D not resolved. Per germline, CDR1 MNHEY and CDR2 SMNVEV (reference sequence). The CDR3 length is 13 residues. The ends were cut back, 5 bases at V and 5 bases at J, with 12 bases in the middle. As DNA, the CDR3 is TGTGCCAGCAGTCCCTCAATGTGGACTGAAGCTTTCTTT. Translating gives CASSPSMWTEAFF.